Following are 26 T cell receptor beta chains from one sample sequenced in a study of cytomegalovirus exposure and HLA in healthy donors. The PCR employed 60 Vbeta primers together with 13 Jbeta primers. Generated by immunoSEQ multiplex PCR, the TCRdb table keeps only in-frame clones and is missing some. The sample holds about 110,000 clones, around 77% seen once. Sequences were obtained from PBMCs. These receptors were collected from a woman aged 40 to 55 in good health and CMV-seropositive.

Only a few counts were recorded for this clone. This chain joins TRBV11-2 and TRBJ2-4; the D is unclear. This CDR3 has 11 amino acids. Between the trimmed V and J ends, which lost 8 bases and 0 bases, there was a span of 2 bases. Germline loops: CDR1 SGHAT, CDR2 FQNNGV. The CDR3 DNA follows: TGTGCCAGCCGAGCCAAAAACATTCAGTACTTC. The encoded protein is CASRAKNIQYF.

The CDR3 nucleotides are TGTGCCAGCAGCCGAGGGAGGGTCTCTTCGGGTTCACCCCTCCACTTT. It encodes CASSRGRVSSGSPLHF. The J gene is TRBJ1-6, the V gene TRBV5-4; D is unresolved. Trimming removed 4 bases from V and 9 bases from J, with 20 bases in between. From germline, CDR1 is SGHNT and CDR2 YYREEE (reference sequence). CDR3 length: 16 residues.

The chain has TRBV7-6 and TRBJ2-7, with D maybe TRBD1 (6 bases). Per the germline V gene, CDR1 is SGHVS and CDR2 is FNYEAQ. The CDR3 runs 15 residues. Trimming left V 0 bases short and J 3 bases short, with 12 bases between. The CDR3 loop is CASSLAGTGNYEQYF. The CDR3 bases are TGTGCCAGCAGCTTAGCGGGCACAGGGAACTACGAGCAGTACTTC.

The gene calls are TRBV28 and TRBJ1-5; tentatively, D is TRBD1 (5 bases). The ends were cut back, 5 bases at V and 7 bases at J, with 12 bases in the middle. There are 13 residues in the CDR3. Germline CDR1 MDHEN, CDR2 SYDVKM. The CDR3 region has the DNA TGTGCCAGCAGTCGGGGCGGGAGGCAGCCCCAGCATTTT. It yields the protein CASSRGGRQPQHF.

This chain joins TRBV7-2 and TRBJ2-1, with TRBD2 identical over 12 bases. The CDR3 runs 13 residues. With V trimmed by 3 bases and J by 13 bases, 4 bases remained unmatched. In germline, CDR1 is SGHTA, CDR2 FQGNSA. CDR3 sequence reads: CASSFRTSGDQFF. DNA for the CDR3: TGTGCCAGCAGCTTCAGGACTAGCGGGGATCAGTTCTTC.

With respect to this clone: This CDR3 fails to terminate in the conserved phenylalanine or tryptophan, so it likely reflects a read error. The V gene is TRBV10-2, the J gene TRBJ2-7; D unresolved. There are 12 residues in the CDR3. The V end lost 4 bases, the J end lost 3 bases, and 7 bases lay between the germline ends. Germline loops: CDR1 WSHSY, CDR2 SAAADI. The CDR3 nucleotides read TGCGCCAGCAGTGTGATAGACTACGAGCAGTACCTC. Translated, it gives CASSVIDYEQYL.

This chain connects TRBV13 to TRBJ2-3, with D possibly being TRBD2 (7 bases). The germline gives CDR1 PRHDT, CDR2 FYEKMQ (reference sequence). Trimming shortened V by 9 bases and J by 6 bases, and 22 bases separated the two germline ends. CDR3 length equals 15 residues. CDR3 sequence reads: CASLKGGVRPDTQYF. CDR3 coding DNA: TGTGCCAGTCTTAAGGGGGGGGTTCGTCCGGATACGCAGTATTTT. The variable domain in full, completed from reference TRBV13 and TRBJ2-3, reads AAGVIQSPRHLIKEKRETATLKCYPIPRHDTVYWYQQGPGQDPQFLISFYEKMQSDKGSIPDRFSAQQFSDYHSELNMSSLELGDSALYFCASLKGGVRPDTQYFGPGTRLTVL.

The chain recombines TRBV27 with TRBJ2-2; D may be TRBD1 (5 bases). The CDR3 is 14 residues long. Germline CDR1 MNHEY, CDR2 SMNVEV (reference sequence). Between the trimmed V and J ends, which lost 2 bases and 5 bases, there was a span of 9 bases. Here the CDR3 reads CASSLQGETGELFF. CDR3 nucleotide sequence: TGTGCCAGCAGTTTACAGGGCGAGACCGGGGAGCTGTTTTTT.

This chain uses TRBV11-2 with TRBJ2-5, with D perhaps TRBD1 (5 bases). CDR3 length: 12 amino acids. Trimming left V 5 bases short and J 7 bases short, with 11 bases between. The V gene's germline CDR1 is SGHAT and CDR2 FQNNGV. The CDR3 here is CASSPQGLTQYF. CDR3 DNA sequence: TGTGCCAGCAGCCCCCAGGGCCTGACCCAGTACTTC.

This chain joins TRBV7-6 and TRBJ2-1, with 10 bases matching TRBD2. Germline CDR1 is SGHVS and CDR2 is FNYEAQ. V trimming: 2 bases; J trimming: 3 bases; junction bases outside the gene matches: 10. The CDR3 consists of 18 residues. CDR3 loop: CASSLKVRTSGLYNEQFF. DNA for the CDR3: TGTGCCAGCAGCTTAAAAGTGAGGACTAGCGGTCTCTACAATGAGCAGTTCTTC.

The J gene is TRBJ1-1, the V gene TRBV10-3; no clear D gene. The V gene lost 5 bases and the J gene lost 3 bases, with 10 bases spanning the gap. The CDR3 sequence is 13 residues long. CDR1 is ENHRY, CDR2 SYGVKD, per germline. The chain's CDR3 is CAISNGRDTEAFF. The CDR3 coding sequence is TGTGCCATCAGTAATGGTCGGGACACTGAAGCTTTCTTT.

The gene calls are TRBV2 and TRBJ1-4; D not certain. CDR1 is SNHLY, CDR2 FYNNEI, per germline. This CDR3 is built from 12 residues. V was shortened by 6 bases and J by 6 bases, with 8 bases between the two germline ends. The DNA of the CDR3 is TGTGCCAGCAGGGGAGTTGATGAAAAACTGTTTTTT. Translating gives CASRGVDEKLFF.

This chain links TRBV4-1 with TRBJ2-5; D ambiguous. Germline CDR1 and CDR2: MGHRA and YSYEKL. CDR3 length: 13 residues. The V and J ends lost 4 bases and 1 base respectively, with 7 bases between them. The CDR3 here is CASSRGLQETQYF. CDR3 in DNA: TGCGCCAGCAGCCGAGGCCTCCAAGAGACCCAGTACTTC.

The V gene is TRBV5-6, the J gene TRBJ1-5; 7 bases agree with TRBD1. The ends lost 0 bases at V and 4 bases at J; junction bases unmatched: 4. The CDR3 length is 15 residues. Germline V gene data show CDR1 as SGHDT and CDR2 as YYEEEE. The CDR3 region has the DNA TGTGCCAGCAGCTTGGGACAGGGTCATAATCAGCCCCAGCATTTT. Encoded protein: CASSLGQGHNQPQHF.

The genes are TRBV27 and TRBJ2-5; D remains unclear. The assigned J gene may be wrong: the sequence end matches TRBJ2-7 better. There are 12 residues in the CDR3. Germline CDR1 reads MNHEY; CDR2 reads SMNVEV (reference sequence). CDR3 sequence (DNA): TGTGCCAGCACCTCCCACTGGGGCGAGCAGTACTTC. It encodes CASTSHWGEQYF.

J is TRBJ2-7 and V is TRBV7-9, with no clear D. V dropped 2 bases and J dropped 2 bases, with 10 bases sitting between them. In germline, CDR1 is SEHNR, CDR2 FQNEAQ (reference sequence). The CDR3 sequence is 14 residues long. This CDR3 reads CASSLFPEAYEQYF. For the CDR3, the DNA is TGTGCCAGCAGCTTATTCCCAGAGGCCTACGAGCAGTACTTC.

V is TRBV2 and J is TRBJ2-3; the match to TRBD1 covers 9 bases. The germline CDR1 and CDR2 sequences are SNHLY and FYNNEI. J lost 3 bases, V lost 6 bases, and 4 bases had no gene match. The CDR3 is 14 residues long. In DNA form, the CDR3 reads TGTGCCAGCAGCAACAGGGGGCGAACAGATACGCAGTATTTT. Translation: CASSNRGRTDTQYF.

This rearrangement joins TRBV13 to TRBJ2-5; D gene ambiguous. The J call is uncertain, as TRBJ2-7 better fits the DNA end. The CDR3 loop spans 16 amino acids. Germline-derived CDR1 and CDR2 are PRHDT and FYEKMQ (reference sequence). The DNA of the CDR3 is TGTGCCAGCAGCTCCAGCCGGCAGGCAATCTCCTACGAGCAGTACTTC. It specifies CASSSSRQAISYEQYF.

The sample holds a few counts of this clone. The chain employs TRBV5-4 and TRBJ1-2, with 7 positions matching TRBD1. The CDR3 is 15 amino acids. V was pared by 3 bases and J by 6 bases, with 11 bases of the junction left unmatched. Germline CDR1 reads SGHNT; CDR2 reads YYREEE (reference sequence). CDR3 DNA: TGTGCCAGCAGCTCGGTCTACAGGGGACCGCATGGCTACACCTTC. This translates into CASSSVYRGPHGYTF.

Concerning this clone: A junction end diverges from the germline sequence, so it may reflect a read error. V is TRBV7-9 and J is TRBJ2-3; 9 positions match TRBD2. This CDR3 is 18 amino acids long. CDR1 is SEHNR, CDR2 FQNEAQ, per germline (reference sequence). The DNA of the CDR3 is TGTTCCAGCAGCTCGCCAAAGACCGGGACTAGCCGTTGGGATACGCAGTATTTT. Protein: CSSSSPKTGTSRWDTQYF.

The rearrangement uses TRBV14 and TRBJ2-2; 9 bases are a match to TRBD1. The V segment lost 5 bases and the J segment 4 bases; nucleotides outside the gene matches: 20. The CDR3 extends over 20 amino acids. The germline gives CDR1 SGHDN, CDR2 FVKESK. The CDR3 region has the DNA TGTGCCAGCAGCATTCCTACACTCAAGAGGGACAGGGACGGCACCGGGGAGCTGTTTTTT. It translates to CASSIPTLKRDRDGTGELFF.

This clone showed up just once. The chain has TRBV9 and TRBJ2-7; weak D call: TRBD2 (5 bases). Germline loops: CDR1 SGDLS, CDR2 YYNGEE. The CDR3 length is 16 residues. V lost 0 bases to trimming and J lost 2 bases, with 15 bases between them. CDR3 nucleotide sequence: TGTGCCAGCAGCGTAGATCTCAGCGGCCCAACCTACGAGCAGTACTTC. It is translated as CASSVDLSGPTYEQYF.

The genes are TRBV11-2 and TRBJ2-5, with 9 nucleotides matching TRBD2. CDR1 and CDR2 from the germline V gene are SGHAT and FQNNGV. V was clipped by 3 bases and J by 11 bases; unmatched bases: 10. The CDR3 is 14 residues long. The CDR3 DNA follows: TGTGCCAGCAGCTTTCGCGGGGGGGTGGGGGAGCAGTACTTC. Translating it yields CASSFRGGVGEQYF.

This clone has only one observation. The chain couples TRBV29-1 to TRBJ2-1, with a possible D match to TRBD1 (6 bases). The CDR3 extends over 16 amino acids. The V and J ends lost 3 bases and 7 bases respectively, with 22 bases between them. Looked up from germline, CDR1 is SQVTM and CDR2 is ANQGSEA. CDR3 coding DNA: TGCAGCGTTGAGCCACATACAGGGAGTGAAGGAAATGAGCAGTTCTTC. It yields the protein CSVEPHTGSEGNEQFF.

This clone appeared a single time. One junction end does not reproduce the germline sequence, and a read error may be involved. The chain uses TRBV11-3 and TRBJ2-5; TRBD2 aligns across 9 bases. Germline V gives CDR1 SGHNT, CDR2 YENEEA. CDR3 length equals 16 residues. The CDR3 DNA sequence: TGTGCCGGCAGCTCAGGGTGGCGGGAGGGCCAAGAGACCCAGTACTTC. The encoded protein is CAGSSGWREGQETQYF.

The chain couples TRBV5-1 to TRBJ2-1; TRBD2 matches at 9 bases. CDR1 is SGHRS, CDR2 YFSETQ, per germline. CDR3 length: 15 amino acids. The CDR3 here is CATSAGGSFYNEQFF. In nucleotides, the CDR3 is TGCGCGACCTCCGCGGGGGGGAGTTTCTACAATGAGCAGTTCTTC. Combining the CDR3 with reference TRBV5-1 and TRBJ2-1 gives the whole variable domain KAGVTQTPRYLIKTRGQQVTLSCSPISGHRSVSWYQQTPGQGLQFLFEYFSETQRNKGNFPGRFSGRQFSNSRSEMNVSTLELGDSALYLCATSAGGSFYNEQFFGPGTRLTVL.